The T cell receptor (beta chain) described here comes from a study of T cell responses to AZD1222 COVID-19 vaccine. Comments on this clone: Its antigen is not identified.

Study-wide findings and caveats: After the peak T cell response, and only then, were repertoires sampled. Baseline seropositives among AZD1222 recipients totaled only five to seven. Breadth and depth of Spike-specific TCRs rose after two AZD1222 doses.

The protocol was immunoSEQ multiplex PCR, while the TCRdb copy is restricted to in-frame clones and leaves out a portion. The profile covers approximately 97,000 clones, with approximately 91% appearing a single time and 6.5% to 8.5% taken by the ten largest. The source is an adult in good health. The sequencing used peripheral blood, collected on day 0 of AZD1222 vaccination.

CDR3 in DNA: TGTGCCAGCCCGGCGGGCCGCACAGATACGCAGTATTTT. Protein product: CASPAGRTDTQYF. This chain connects TRBV6-5 to TRBJ2-3; the D gene is possibly TRBD2 (5 bases). V was shortened by 8 bases and J by 1 base, with 10 bases between the two germline ends. This CDR3 comprises 13 residues. The germline gives CDR1 MNHEY, CDR2 SVGAGI.